The rows below give T cell receptor beta chains drawn from one sample of a study of shared clonotypes between healthy human individuals. Libraries were prepared by immunoSEQ multiplex PCR; TCRdb keeps only in-frame clonotypes and omits some of them. The sample has fewer than 850,000 clones, around 96% seen once. Material for sequencing was naive CD8+ T cells sorted from blood. These receptors all come from a man under 40 in good health. Both conserved end residues are part of each CDR3. The order of the fields is D gene, clone size, V gene, J gene, CDR3 DNA, CDR3 protein. D genes are given only for firm matches. Clone size, where shown, is once, few, many, or a class for clones that have expanded.

TRBD2	NA	TRBV5-1	TRBJ2-2	TGCGCCAGCAGCGGACAGACTAGCGGGATGACAAGTGACGGGGAGCTGTTTTTT	CASSGQTSGMTSDGELFF
TRBD2	NA	TRBV27	TRBJ2-3	TGTGCCAGCAGGGTTAAGGGGTTAGCGGGAACCACAGATACGCAGTATTTT	CASRVKGLAGTTDTQYF
NA	NA	TRBV19	TRBJ2-7	TGTGCCAGTCGCGTCTCAGGCGGGTCGTCGGTCGAGCAGTACTTC	CASRVSGGSSVEQYF
NA	NA	TRBV5-1	TRBJ1-1	TGCGCCAGCAGCTCCGGGGCACCGATGAACACTGAAGCTTTCTTT	CASSSGAPMNTEAFF
NA	once	TRBV7-9	TRBJ2-7	TGTGCCAGCAGCCCGCATGTGGGGACCTACGAGCAGTACTTC	CASSPHVGTYEQYF
NA	NA	TRBV29-1	TRBJ2-1	TGCAGCGTTGAAAGCATGCGTAGTAATGAGCAGTTCTTC	CSVESMRSNEQFF
TRBD2	NA	TRBV27	TRBJ2-3	TGTGCCAGCAGCATCGGACTAGCGGGCACTCCTAGCACAGATACGCAGTATTTT	CASSIGLAGTPSTDTQYF
TRBD1	once	TRBV5-1	TRBJ1-3	TGCGCCAGCAGTAGGGGACAGGGGGCCTCTGGAAACACCATATATTTT	CASSRGQGASGNTIYF
NA	NA	TRBV7-9	TRBJ2-3	TGTGCCAGCAAGGACAGAAGATTAGGCACAGATACGCAGTATTTT	CASKDRRLGTDTQYF
NA	NA	TRBV6-1	TRBJ2-7	TGTGCCACCGGACACGAGCGAACCTACGAGCAGTACTTC	CATGHERTYEQYF
NA	NA	TRBV9	TRBJ2-4	TGTGCCAGCAGCGTAGCTCGGGGCATTCAGTACTTC	CASSVARGIQYF
TRBD2	few	TRBV2	TRBJ2-7	TGTGCCAGCAGTGGGGGACTAGCGGGAGGCGAGCAGTACTTC	CASSGGLAGGEQYF
TRBD2	NA	TRBV15	TRBJ2-1	TGTGCCACCAGCAGTTCGGGAGGGCTCAATGAGCAGTTCTTC	CATSSSGGLNEQFF
TRBD1	NA	TRBV7-2	TRBJ2-1	TGTGCCAGCAGCTCACCGGACAGGGCACAGTTCTTC	CASSSPDRAQFF
NA	once	TRBV19	TRBJ2-7	TGTGCCAGTAGCCACCGGGGATCCTACGAGCAGTACTTC	CASSHRGSYEQYF
NA	NA	TRBV14	TRBJ2-7	TGTGCCAGCAGCCAAGTCTCAATGCCCCGTTACGAGCAGTACTTC	CASSQVSMPRYEQYF
TRBD2	NA	TRBV7-9	TRBJ2-1	TGTGCCAGCAGCTTAGGACAGACTAGCGGGAGGGCCGAGCAGTTCTTC	CASSLGQTSGRAEQFF
TRBD1	NA	TRBV7-8	TRBJ2-7	TGTGCCAGCAGCTCGGACAGGCGCTACGAGCAGTACTTC	CASSSDRRYEQYF
TRBD2	NA	TRBV19	TRBJ2-1	TGTGCCAGTAGTACTCCGGGAGGGCCTAATGAGCAGTTCTTC	CASSTPGGPNEQFF
NA	NA	TRBV11-2	TRBJ1-1	TGTGCCAGCAGCCCCCTTAGTGGGGGCTTGACGGAAGCTTTCTTT	CASSPLSGGLTEAFF
NA	few	TRBV4-1	TRBJ1-5	TGCGCCAGCAGTTCTCCACTCGAGGGTGACAATCAGCCCCAGCATTTT	CASSSPLEGDNQPQHF
TRBD1	NA	TRBV9	TRBJ2-7	TGTGCCAGCAGCGTAGAGACAGGGGGAGACGAGCAGTACTTC	CASSVETGGDEQYF
NA	NA	TRBV29-1	TRBJ2-2	TGCAGCGCTGGTCCGGGCTCCGGGGAGCTGTTTTTT	CSAGPGSGELFF
NA	NA	TRBV6-5	TRBJ1-5	TGTGCCAGCTCAGGACGGCCCAATCAGCCCCAGCATTTT	CASSGRPNQPQHF
NA	once	TRBV6-1	TRBJ2-7	TGTGCCAGCACAGGGATCCACGAGCAGTACTTC	CASTGIHEQYF
TRBD2	NA	TRBV9	TRBJ2-2	TGTGCCAGCAGCGTTTACCTAGCGGGGAACACCGGGGAGCTGTTTTTT	CASSVYLAGNTGELFF
NA	NA	TRBV28	TRBJ1-4	TGTGCCAGCAGTTTATTTGGCTCCGAAGGGCTGTTTTTT	CASSLFGSEGLFF
TRBD2	NA	TRBV5-1	TRBJ2-3	TGCGCCAGCAGCTTGGGGACTAGCGGGCGAACAGATACGCAGTATTTT	CASSLGTSGRTDTQYF
TRBD2	once	TRBV28	TRBJ2-7	TGTGCCAGCCAACTAGCGGGAGTCGGCGAGCAGTACTTC	CASQLAGVGEQYF
NA	NA	TRBV7-9	TRBJ1-1	TGTGCCAGCAGCTTAGCTATCACAGAGAACACTGAAGCTTTCTTT	CASSLAITENTEAFF
NA	NA	TRBV5-4	TRBJ2-1	TGTGCCAGCAGCTTGGCCGATTACAATGAGCAGTTCTTC	CASSLADYNEQFF
NA	NA	TRBV5-1	TRBJ2-7	TGCGCCAGCAGCCCGAAGGAGGGAGCGGAGGCCTCCTACGAGCAGTACTTC	CASSPKEGAEASYEQYF
TRBD1	NA	TRBV27	TRBJ2-5	TGTGCCAGCAGTTTTACAGGGGGATGGGAGACCCAGTACTTC	CASSFTGGWETQYF
TRBD1	NA	TRBV30	TRBJ1-4	TGTGCCTGGAGTGTGGAGGCAGGGGGGGAAAAACTGTTTTTT	CAWSVEAGGEKLFF
NA	NA	TRBV10-2	TRBJ2-1	TGCGCCAGCAGTGGGTGGGCTGCAAATACTCAGCAGTTCTTC	CASSGWAANTQQFF
NA	NA	TRBV11-2	TRBJ2-1	TGTGCCACTACCCCGGGTCAGGCCGCCTACAATGAGCAGTTCTTC	CATTPGQAAYNEQFF
TRBD2	NA	TRBV4-3	TRBJ2-1	TGCGCCAGCAGCCAAGGGAGCGGGATAGGCGATGCGCATGAGCAGTTCTTC	CASSQGSGIGDAHEQFF
NA	NA	TRBV28	TRBJ2-7	TGTGCCAGCAGTCTCCTGACTAGCTACGAGCAGTACTTC	CASSLLTSYEQYF
NA	NA	TRBV6-5	TRBJ2-7	TGTGCCAGCCGTCTTGGGGGGAAAGGCGAGCAGTACTTC	CASRLGGKGEQYF
NA	NA	TRBV5-1	TRBJ2-2	TGCGCCAGCAGCTCGGACACCGGGGAGCTGTTTTTT	CASSSDTGELFF
NA	NA	TRBV27	TRBJ2-1	TGTGCCAGCAGTCTTTCCAAGAGCTCCTACAATGAGCAGTTCTTC	CASSLSKSSYNEQFF
NA	NA	TRBV11-3	TRBJ2-5	TGTGCCAGCAGCTTAGGAGGCGGGGAGACCCAGTACTTC	CASSLGGGETQYF
NA	NA	TRBV9	TRBJ2-2	TGTGCCAGCAGCGTCGGCGGGATAGAGGAGCTGTTTTTT	CASSVGGIEELFF
TRBD2	NA	TRBV9	TRBJ2-1	TGTGCCAGCAGCGCTTTATCCGGGACTAGCGGGAGCCAATACAATGAGCAGTTCTTC	CASSALSGTSGSQYNEQFF
TRBD1	NA	TRBV27	TRBJ2-7	TGTGCCAGCAGTCTGACAGGGAGATCCTACGAGCAGTACTTC	CASSLTGRSYEQYF
TRBD2	NA	TRBV11-2	TRBJ2-7	TGTGCCAGCAGTCGACTAGCGGGAGGGGATAGGGAAGGGCAGTACTTC	CASSRLAGGDREGQYF
NA	NA	TRBV14	TRBJ2-7	TGTGCCAGCAGCCCCGCGACGTACGAGCAGTACTTC	CASSPATYEQYF
NA	NA	TRBV20-1	TRBJ2-1	TGCAGTGCGCACTATGCAAATGAGCAGTTCTTC	CSAHYANEQFF
NA	NA	TRBV6-6	TRBJ2-1	TGTGCCAGCAGTTCGAGGACAGATTACAATGAGCAGTTCTTC	CASSSRTDYNEQFF
TRBD2	NA	TRBV10-2	TRBJ2-7	TGCGCCAGTGCCGGGACTAGCCCTCTCTACGAGCAGTACTTC	CASAGTSPLYEQYF
NA	NA	TRBV2	TRBJ2-7	TGTGCCAGCATCCAGACTGGCTACGAGCAGTACTTC	CASIQTGYEQYF
NA	NA	TRBV10-1	TRBJ2-2	TGCGCCAGCAGTGTTGAGCGATACACCGGGGAGCTGTTTTTT	CASSVERYTGELFF
NA	once	TRBV5-4	TRBJ2-1	TGTGCCAGCAGCTCGGCGGACAACTACAATGAGCAGTTCTTC	CASSSADNYNEQFF
NA	NA	TRBV7-6	TRBJ1-3	TGTGCCAGCAGCTCTTACCCCGACGGCTTCTCTGGAAACACCATATATTTT	CASSSYPDGFSGNTIYF
NA	NA	TRBV7-6	TRBJ1-1	TGTGCCAGCAGCTCACCCCACAGGGACGCCAATAATGAAGCTTTCTTT	CASSSPHRDANNEAFF
TRBD2	NA	TRBV7-9	TRBJ2-1	TGTGCCAGCAGCTTAGGGACTAGCGGGAGAAATGAGCAGTTCTTC	CASSLGTSGRNEQFF
NA	once	TRBV6-5	TRBJ2-2	TGTGCCAGCAGTCCCACCGGCTGGGGCGGGGAGCTGTTTTTT	CASSPTGWGGELFF